A single sample gave rise to the 2 T cell receptor beta chains below, sequenced in a study of control samples from healthy donors and cancer patients. The data were produced by immunoSEQ multiplex PCR, yet TCRdb's version contains in-frame clones alone and is incomplete. The data contain some 120,000 clones, about 90% of them singletons. Material: blood. These receptors were taken from a man younger than 35 in good health.

CDR3 loop: CATTRERSGEAGRYGYTF. The CDR3 DNA is TGTGCCACCACCAGGGAGAGATCAGGGGAGGCAGGCAGATATGGCTACACCTTC. V usage is TRBV2 and J usage is TRBJ1-2, with D possibly being TRBD1 (6 bases). Trimming removed 10 bases from V and 5 bases from J, with 32 bases in between. Germline values: CDR1 SNHLY, CDR2 FYNNEI. This CDR3 spans 18 amino acids.

The J gene is TRBJ2-7, the V gene TRBV19; the D gene is possibly TRBD2 (6 bases). Per the germline V gene, CDR1 is LNHDA and CDR2 is SQIVND (reference sequence). Trimming pared 10 bases from V and 7 bases from J, leaving 14 bases between. This CDR3 contains 11 residues. CDR3 amino acids: CATSSAGEQYF. The CDR3 DNA reads TGTGCCACCTCGAGCGCGGGAGAGCAGTACTTC. The whole variable domain, remainder taken from reference TRBV19 and TRBJ2-7, is DGGITQSPKYLFRKEGQNVTLSCEQNLNHDAMYWYRQDPGQGLRLIYYSQIVNDFQKGDIAEGYSVSREKKESFPLTVTSAQKNPTAFYLCATSSAGEQYFGPGTRLTVT.